A selection of T cell receptor beta chains follows, all from one sample in a study of radiation and T cells in renal cell carcinoma. This table comes from immunoSEQ multiplex PCR, and its TCRdb copy is limited to in-frame clones, with some not included. Of about 77,000 clones listed, around four fifths are singletons. The sample in question was blood, obtained from a patient whose treatment included radiotherapy and nephrectomy. The origin of the receptors is a woman aged 60-75 years with renal cell carcinoma. The CDR3 runs from the conserved cysteine through the conserved F or W. D genes are given only for firm matches. The size entry is marked missing in some rows and otherwise reads once, few, many or a size class.

TRBJ2-3,16,-,TRBV19,-,CASSPLGTPSTDTQYF,TGTGCCAGTAGCCCCCTCGGGACCCCTAGCACAGATACGCAGTATTTT
TRBJ2-3,16,-,TRBV18,-,CASSPPDGSSTDTQYF,TGTGCCAGCTCACCACCGGACGGGAGCAGCACAGATACGCAGTATTTT
TRBJ2-5,14,-,TRBV4-1,-,CASSQGGGEETQYF,TGCGCCAGCAGCCAAGGTGGGGGTGAAGAGACCCAGTACTTC
TRBJ2-7,15,once,TRBV5-1,-,CASSPVPGKEYEQYF,TGCGCCAGCAGCCCGGTCCCGGGGAAGGAGTACGAGCAGTACTTC
TRBJ2-1,16,-,TRBV28,TRBD2,CASSSTGTSAYNEQFF,TGTGCCAGCAGTTCCACCGGGACTAGCGCCTACAATGAGCAGTTCTTC
TRBJ1-2,17,-,TRBV7-9,TRBD1,CASSSPGGAVAPYGYTF,TGTGCCAGCAGCTCTCCAGGGGGCGCGGTCGCACCCTATGGCTACACCTTC
TRBJ1-1,14,-,TRBV19,-,CASSMRGRDTEAFF,TGTGCCAGTAGTATGAGGGGTCGGGACACTGAAGCTTTCTTT
TRBJ1-1,12,-,TRBV18,-,CASSPRERSAFF,TGTGCCAGCTCACCGCGGGAACGTTCGGCTTTCTTT
TRBJ1-2,13,-,TRBV28,-,CASSLAILYGYTF,TGTGCCAGCAGTTTGGCGATTCTCTATGGCTACACCTTC
TRBJ1-2,12,-,TRBV30,-,CAWRGPGVGYTF,TGTGCCTGGAGGGGGCCAGGGGTTGGCTACACCTTC
TRBJ2-7,11,-,TRBV28,-,CASSRRYEQYF,TGTGCCAGCAGCCGGCGCTACGAGCAGTACTTC
TRBJ2-7,13,-,TRBV6-7,-,CASRGLVPYEQYF,TGTGCCAGCAGAGGGCTAGTTCCCTACGAGCAGTACTTC
TRBJ2-6,16,-,TRBV9,-,CASSPPFNSGANVLTF,TGTGCCAGCAGCCCTCCTTTTAACTCTGGGGCCAACGTCCTGACTTTC
TRBJ1-1,12,-,TRBV28,-,CASSLYFTEAFF,TGTGCCAGCAGTTTATATTTCACTGAAGCTTTCTTT
TRBJ1-2,13,-,TRBV6-5,-,CASRGQPNYGYTF,TGTGCCAGCAGGGGGCAGCCTAACTATGGCTACACCTTC
TRBJ2-5,12,-,TRBV5-6,-,CASSLVEETQYF,TGTGCCAGCAGCTTGGTCGAAGAGACCCAGTACTTC
TRBJ2-7,16,-,TRBV6-5,TRBD1,CASSFSAGTGGNEQYF,TGTGCCAGCAGTTTCTCGGCCGGGACAGGGGGAAACGAGCAGTACTTC
TRBJ2-2,15,-,TRBV7-2,-,CASSLSIRDTGELFF,TGTGCCAGCAGCTTGAGCATCAGGGACACCGGGGAGCTGTTTTTT
TRBJ2-1,10,-,TRBV6-6,-,CASSGPGQFF,TGTGCCAGCAGTGGACCCGGGCAGTTCTTC
TRBJ1-4,16,-,TRBV5-1,-,CASSLGGRVTNEKLFF,TGCGCCAGCAGCTTGGGGGGAAGAGTAACTAATGAAAAACTGTTTTTT
TRBJ1-6,12,-,TRBV2,-,CASSSLLDTLHF,TGTGCCAGCAGTTCGCTGTTGGACACCCTCCACTTT
TRBJ1-5,13,-,TRBV2,-,CASSEAPFLPQHF,TGTGCCAGCAGTGAAGCCCCTTTCTTGCCCCAGCATTTT
TRBJ2-7,14,-,TRBV7-9,TRBD2,CASSLTGGYGEQYF,TGTGCCAGCAGCTTAACGGGGGGATACGGCGAGCAGTACTTC
TRBJ1-3,16,-,TRBV5-1,-,CASSLAVGQSGNTIYF,TGCGCCAGCAGCTTGGCGGTAGGGCAATCTGGAAACACCATATATTTT
TRBJ2-6,17,-,TRBV9,TRBD1,CASGPGTGGSGANVLTF,TGTGCCAGCGGACCCGGGACAGGGGGCTCTGGGGCCAACGTCCTGACTTTC
TRBJ1-1,13,-,TRBV7-3,-,CASRERANTEAFF,TGTGCCAGCCGGGAGCGCGCGAACACTGAAGCTTTCTTT
TRBJ2-2,16,-,TRBV7-2,TRBD2,CASSSRGGANTGELFF,TGTGCCAGCAGCTCCCGCGGGGGGGCGAACACCGGGGAGCTGTTTTTT
TRBJ1-2,13,-,TRBV27,-,CASSFSGDLGYTF,TGTGCCAGCAGTTTCTCGGGAGATCTAGGCTACACCTTC
TRBJ2-2,15,-,TRBV18,-,CASSPPGGLTGELFF,TGTGCCAGCTCACCACCTGGTGGACTCACCGGGGAGCTGTTTTTT
TRBJ2-7,13,-,TRBV7-9,-,CASSQSGVTEQYF,TGTGCCAGCAGCCAATCGGGCGTGACGGAGCAGTACTTC
TRBJ2-1,15,-,TRBV6-1,TRBD1,CASSVGTGSYNEQFF,TGTGCCAGCAGTGTCGGGACAGGCTCCTACAATGAGCAGTTCTTC
TRBJ2-5,15,-,TRBV6-1,TRBD1,CASSALGGAGETQYF,TGTGCCAGCAGCGCCCTAGGGGGCGCAGGGGAGACCCAGTACTTC
TRBJ1-1,11,-,TRBV2,-,CASSEWDRSFF,TGTGCCAGCAGTGAATGGGACCGGAGCTTCTTT
TRBJ1-6,16,few,TRBV21-1,-,CASSDSRGRDNSPLHF,TGTGCCAGCAGCGATTCAAGGGGTCGGGATAATTCACCCCTCCACTTT
TRBJ1-5,17,-,TRBV4-3,-,CASSQDPQGGSNQPQHF,TGCGCCAGCAGCCAAGATCCACAGGGAGGTAGCAATCAGCCCCAGCATTTT
TRBJ1-2,12,-,TRBV5-1,-,CASNTDYYGYTF,TGCGCCAGCAACACGGATTACTATGGCTACACCTTC
TRBJ2-2,16,-,TRBV6-1,TRBD1,CASSARGGLNTGELFF,TGTGCCAGCAGTGCACGAGGGGGCTTGAACACCGGGGAGCTGTTTTTT
TRBJ1-5,15,-,TRBV6-5,-,CASRTTVAVDQPQHF,TGTGCCAGCAGGACGACAGTAGCCGTGGATCAGCCCCAGCATTTT
TRBJ1-2,13,-,TRBV6-9,-,CASSSPQGYGYTF,TGTGCCAGCAGTTCCCCACAGGGCTATGGCTACACCTTC
TRBJ2-3,16,-,TRBV5-4,TRBD1,CASNSWGTGGSDTQYF,TGTGCCAGCAACTCTTGGGGGACAGGGGGGTCAGATACGCAGTATTTT
TRBJ1-5,15,-,TRBV28,TRBD1,CASDPGGAFGQPQHF,TGTGCCAGCGATCCAGGGGGCGCGTTCGGTCAGCCCCAGCATTTT
TRBJ1-2,14,-,TRBV19,-,CASSKETGNYGYTF,TGTGCCAGTAGTAAAGAGACGGGTAACTATGGCTACACCTTC
TRBJ1-2,14,-,TRBV5-1,TRBD1,CASSLETGRSGYTF,TGCGCCAGCAGCTTGGAGACAGGGAGGAGTGGCTACACCTTC
TRBJ1-4,15,-,TRBV6-5,TRBD1,CASSYSGTVNEKLFF,TGTGCCAGCAGTTACTCCGGGACAGTTAATGAAAAACTGTTTTTT
TRBJ1-1,15,-,TRBV18,-,CASSVRDIAYTEAFF,TGTGCCAGCTCAGTTCGGGACATTGCGTACACTGAAGCTTTCTTT
TRBJ1-2,15,-,TRBV6-5,-,CASSYSPGLTMDYTF,TGTGCCAGCAGTTACTCACCAGGTCTAACTATGGACTACACCTTC
TRBJ1-2,13,once,TRBV19,-,CASSMVGIRGYTF,TGTGCCAGTAGTATGGTTGGCATCAGGGGCTACACCTTC
TRBJ2-1,15,-,TRBV4-2,TRBD2,CASSLAGNSYNEQFF,TGTGCCAGCAGCCTAGCGGGGAATTCCTACAATGAGCAGTTCTTC
TRBJ2-2,14,-,TRBV2,-,CASISGSNTGELFF,TGTGCCAGCATTTCAGGGTCGAACACCGGGGAGCTGTTTTTT
TRBJ1-1,14,-,TRBV9,-,CASSVDHSNTEAFF,TGTGCCAGCAGCGTAGACCATTCGAACACTGAAGCTTTCTTT
TRBJ2-7,14,-,TRBV9,-,CASSERFEAYEQYF,TGTGCCAGCAGCGAAAGGTTCGAAGCCTACGAGCAGTACTTC
TRBJ2-2,17,-,TRBV28,-,CASSPPLGKKRTGELFF,TGTGCCAGCAGTCCCCCGTTAGGGAAGAAAAGGACCGGGGAGCTGTTTTTT
TRBJ2-1,16,-,TRBV5-1,TRBD2,CASSLVATSVDNEQFF,TGCGCCAGCAGCTTGGTAGCGACTAGCGTTGACAATGAGCAGTTCTTC
TRBJ1-5,14,-,TRBV6-1,-,CASSARGSNQPQHF,TGTGCCAGCAGTGCCCGAGGCAGCAATCAGCCCCAGCATTTT
TRBJ1-1,12,few,TRBV29-1,-,CSALEGYTEAFF,TGCAGCGCTCTGGAGGGCTACACTGAAGCTTTCTTT
TRBJ1-1,13,-,TRBV7-2,TRBD1,CASSPTGETEAFF,TGTGCCAGCAGCCCGACAGGGGAGACTGAAGCTTTCTTT
TRBJ1-4,14,-,TRBV7-9,TRBD1,CASSYRGENEKLFF,TGTGCCAGCAGTTACAGGGGCGAAAATGAAAAACTGTTTTTT
TRBJ2-7,11,few,TRBV29-1,TRBD1,CSVTGAYEQYF,TGCAGCGTGACAGGGGCCTACGAGCAGTACTTC
TRBJ2-2,19,-,TRBV4-2,TRBD2,CASSPGRTSGEPNTGELFF,TGTGCCAGCAGCCCCGGACGGACTAGCGGGGAGCCTAACACCGGGGAGCTGTTTTTT
TRBJ2-2,17,-,TRBV5-5,-,CASSFQTIPPNTGELFF,TGTGCCAGCAGCTTCCAAACAATCCCCCCAAACACCGGGGAGCTGTTTTTT